Below are 14 T cell receptor beta chains sequenced from a single sample in a study of neurological immune-mediated disorders. TCRdb analysed the 5' RACE reads with MiXCR anew, one entry per CDR3 protein. This table has some 18,000 distinct CDR3 sequences, 6% to 8% appearing once. The material sequenced was CD8+ T cells from blood. These TCRs come from a woman in her twenties or thirties with HTLV-1-associated myelopathy (HAM/TSP).

This clonotype qualifies as medium-sized. The V gene is TRBV20-1, the J gene TRBJ2-4; 9 nucleotides align to TRBD2. The germline V gene has CDR1 DFQATT and CDR2 SNEGSKA (reference sequence). This CDR3 contains 17 residues. The V gene end was trimmed by 1 base and the J gene end by 8 bases; junction bases not matched to a gene: 15. This chain's CDR3 is CSARVSGGGGFGYIQYF. CDR3 coding DNA: TGCAGTGCTAGAGTTTCGGGCGGGGGGGGCTTTGGGTACATTCAGTACTTC.

This clonotype was counted at least ten times. The J gene is TRBJ2-2, the V gene TRBV5-1, with a possible D match to TRBD2 (6 bases). The V end lost 5 bases, the J end lost 5 bases, and 13 bases lay between the germline ends. Germline V CDR1 and CDR2: SGHRS, YFSETQ. The CDR3 has 14 amino acids. Written as DNA, the CDR3 is TGCGCCAGCAGATTTTTCGGGGGAACCGGGGAGCTGTTTTTT. As protein: CASRFFGGTGELFF.

This clonotype was counted many times. The chain joins TRBV20-1 to TRBJ2-6, with D hard to call. Trimming left V 3 bases short and J 4 bases short, with 7 bases between. Germline V gene sequence: CDR1 DFQATT, CDR2 SNEGSKA (reference sequence). This CDR3 comprises 13 residues. For the CDR3, the DNA is TGCAGTGCTAGGCCCTTGGGGGCCAACGTCCTGACTTTC. Translation: CSARPLGANVLTF.

This clonotype was detected many times. This chain connects TRBV28 to TRBJ2-1, with D perhaps matching TRBD2 (7 bases). CDR3 size: 14 residues. Looked up from germline, CDR1 is MDHEN and CDR2 is SYDVKM. Trimming removed 3 bases from V and 7 bases from J, with 13 bases in between. CDR3: CASSFWGGGNEQFF. CDR3 DNA: TGTGCCAGCAGTTTCTGGGGGGGCGGAAATGAGCAGTTCTTC.

Ten or more counts support this clonotype. This rearrangement joins TRBV19 to TRBJ2-4; TRBD2 matches 9 bases. The junction had 5 bases not matched to a gene; V was cut back by 4 bases and J by 4 bases. The CDR3 is made up of 15 amino acids. The germline gives CDR1 LNHDA, CDR2 SQIVND (reference sequence). In DNA form, the CDR3 reads TGTGCCAGTAGTAGCCGAGCGGGGGGAAAAAACATTCAGTACTTC. Protein product: CASSSRAGGKNIQYF.

By its share, this clonotype is medium-sized. The chain employs TRBV20-1 and TRBJ2-7, with TRBD1 as a possible D gene (6 bases). This CDR3 is 13 amino acids long. Germline CDR1 DFQATT, CDR2 SNEGSKA (reference sequence). V was pared by 2 bases and J by 7 bases, with 15 bases between. This CDR3 is CSARPNTGTEQYF. CDR3 bases: TGCAGTGCTAGACCAAATACAGGGACGGAGCAGTACTTC.

This clonotype was counted at least ten times. This chain connects TRBV5-5 to TRBJ2-2; D unclear. Germline assignment: CDR1 SGHKS and CDR2 YYEKEE (reference sequence). V was pared by 2 bases and J by 0 bases, with 5 bases between. The CDR3 extends over 14 amino acids. The DNA of the CDR3 is TGTGCCAGCAGCTTAGGCGCGAACACCGGGGAGCTGTTTTTT. This sequence encodes CASSLGANTGELFF.

This clonotype has ten or more counts. For the CDR3, the DNA is TGTGCCAGCAGCTATCAGGAGGGAGTGACTGAAGCTTTCTTT. Its protein is CASSYQEGVTEAFF. This chain joins TRBV5-6 and TRBJ1-1; D gene uncertain. CDR1 SGHDT and CDR2 YYEEEE come from the germline V gene. This CDR3 has 14 amino acids. V lost 3 bases and J 5 bases, leaving 14 bases between the germline ends. Full variable domain (missing parts from reference TRBV5-6 and TRBJ1-1): DAGVTQSPTHLIKTRGQQVTLRCSPKSGHDTVSWYQQALGQGPQFIFQYYEEEERQRGNFPDRFSGHQFPNYSSELNVNALLLGDSALYLCASSYQEGVTEAFFGQGTRLTVV.

Remarks on this clonotype: A read error may be the cause here, since a much bigger clone is one base away. The chain has TRBV11-2 and TRBJ2-7, with D tentatively TRBD2 (5 bases). The CDR3 sequence is 12 residues long. The germline V gene has CDR1 SGHAT and CDR2 FQNNGV. CDR3 sequence: CANSPGNYEQYF. The DNA for the CDR3 is TGTGCCAACAGCCCCGGGAACTACGAGCAGTACTTC.

Ten or more counts support this clonotype. The J gene is TRBJ2-2, the V gene TRBV5-1; the D is unclear. The CDR3 consists of 12 residues. Germline CDR1 SGHRS, CDR2 YFSETQ. Trimming took off 0 bases at V and 7 bases at J, with 4 bases between the two ends. CDR3 sequence (DNA): TGCGCCAGCAGCTTGGTCCTCGGGGAGCTGTTTTTT. This codes for CASSLVLGELFF. Filled out from reference TRBV5-1 and TRBJ2-2, the complete variable domain reads KAGVTQTPRYLIKTRGQQVTLSCSPISGHRSVSWYQQTPGQGLQFLFEYFSETQRNKGNFPGRFSGRQFSNSRSEMNVSTLELGDSALYLCASSLVLGELFFGEGSRLTVL.

This clonotype has a count of ten or more. Here the CDR3 reads CSVEEGRIDYGYTF. The CDR3, as DNA: TGCAGCGTTGAAGAGGGACGGATCGACTATGGCTACACCTTC. The chain employs TRBV29-1 and TRBJ1-2, with a possible D match to TRBD1 (5 bases). The V end lost 0 bases, the J end lost 3 bases, and 11 bases lay between the germline ends. CDR3 length: 14 amino acids. From germline, CDR1 is SQVTM and CDR2 ANQGSEA.

By frequency in the sample, this clonotype is medium-sized. The chain has TRBV5-6 and TRBJ1-1; no definite D call. Trimming shortened V by 1 base and J by 8 bases, and 9 bases separated the two germline ends. Germline loops: CDR1 SGHDT, CDR2 YYEEEE. CDR3 size: 12 residues. The DNA for the CDR3 is TGTGCCAGCAGCTTGTTCGCAGGCGAAGCTTTCTTT. Protein product: CASSLFAGEAFF.

This clonotype was seen repeatedly, ten times or more. The CDR3 nucleotides are TGCGCCAGCAGCCGGGACATCACATACGAGCAGTACTTC. Protein sequence: CASSRDITYEQYF. The chain links TRBV4-1 to TRBJ2-7; a weak D match, TRBD1 (6 bases). The CDR3 spans 13 residues. V was shortened by 4 bases and J by 4 bases, with 11 bases between the two germline ends. CDR1 and CDR2 (germline): MGHRA, YSYEKL.

This clonotype was counted at least ten times. The chain recombines TRBV7-8 with TRBJ1-3; D ambiguous. Trimming left V 0 bases short and J 0 bases short, with 6 bases between. Germline CDR1 reads SGHVS; CDR2 reads FQNEAQ. The CDR3 runs 15 residues. The CDR3 bases are TGTGCCAGCAGCTTAGCCGGTAGCTCTGGAAACACCATATATTTT. Its translation is CASSLAGSSGNTIYF.